One and the same sample provided the 9 T cell receptor beta chains below, sequenced in a study of T-cell memory formation after mild COVID-19. One entry per CDR3 protein results from TCRdb running MiXCR on the 5' RACE reads. The table includes 350,000 or so distinct CDR3 sequences, around 20% detected once. The material sequenced was PBMCs or a T cell subset sorted from them (not recorded which). The receptors shown here come from an adult woman who had mild COVID-19 (a few samples of this study predate the infection). Cell type and time point are not known.

This clonotype has just a few counts. The chain carries TRBV7-9 and TRBJ2-5, with D perhaps matching TRBD2 (5 bases). Germline CDR1 is SEHNR and CDR2 is FQNEAQ (reference sequence). The CDR3 extends over 16 amino acids. The V and J ends lost 1 base and 2 bases respectively, with 14 bases between them. This CDR3 is CASSLVGGSGQETQYF. The CDR3 DNA follows: TGTGCCAGCAGCTTAGTCGGAGGTTCCGGGCAAGAGACCCAGTACTTC.

This rearrangement joins TRBV19 to TRBJ2-5; the D gene is possibly TRBD2 (6 bases). Germline V lookup: CDR1 LNHDA, CDR2 SQIVND (reference sequence). This CDR3 contains 15 residues. Trimming removed 2 bases from V and 5 bases from J, with 15 bases in between. CDR3 in DNA: TGTGCCAGTAGTATATCGGAGGGGTCGTTGGAGACCCAGTACTTC. Its translation: CASSISEGSLETQYF.

This clonotype was found a few times. The chain carries TRBV7-6 and TRBJ1-2, with 7 bases lining up with TRBD1. This CDR3 is built from 13 residues. Germline loops: CDR1 SGHVS, CDR2 FNYEAQ. V was clipped by 4 bases and J by 6 bases; unmatched bases: 5. CDR3: CASSSQGKDGYTF. CDR3 DNA: TGTGCCAGCAGCTCACAGGGGAAGGATGGCTACACCTTC.

This clonotype turned up a few times. The V gene is TRBV7-2, the J gene TRBJ1-1; D unresolved. V dropped 2 bases and J dropped 6 bases, with 19 bases sitting between them. Germline CDR1 is SGHTA and CDR2 is FQGNSA. The CDR3 runs 16 residues. The CDR3: CASSLWEISEHSEAFF. The DNA for the CDR3 is TGTGCCAGCAGCTTATGGGAGATCTCTGAACACTCTGAAGCTTTCTTT.

In this sample, this clonotype turned up a few times. This chain uses TRBV6-1 with TRBJ2-4; 10 nucleotides agree with TRBD1. Germline assignment: CDR1 MNHNS and CDR2 SASEGT. CDR3 length equals 17 residues. V lost 6 bases and J lost 0; bases outside the gene matches: 8. The CDR3 DNA reads TGTGCCAGCAGAGCAGACAGGGGGCGTTCAGCCAAAAACATTCAGTACTTC. It yields the protein CASRADRGRSAKNIQYF.

The chain is built from TRBV5-1 and TRBJ1-4, with D hard to call. The V gene lost 4 bases and the J gene lost 5 bases, with 18 bases spanning the gap. This CDR3 is built from 16 residues. Per the germline V gene, CDR1 is SGHRS and CDR2 is YFSETQ. The CDR3 spells CASSEAGSAINEKLFF. CDR3 bases: TGCGCCAGCAGCGAAGCGGGTAGTGCGATAAATGAAAAACTGTTTTTT.

This chain connects TRBV7-9 to TRBJ2-3; a possible D gene is TRBD2 (7 bases). Trimming took off 9 bases at V and 6 bases at J, with 10 bases between the two ends. The CDR3 consists of 11 residues. Germline values: CDR1 SEHNR, CDR2 FQNEAQ (reference sequence). CDR3 nucleotides: TGTGCCAGTAGGGGGGGCGATACGCAGTATTTT. It codes for CASRGGDTQYF. The full variable domain, completed using reference TRBV7-9 and TRBJ2-3, is DTGVSQNPRHKITKRGQNVTFRCDPISEHNRLYWYRQTLGQGPEFLTYFQNEAQLEKSRLLSDRFSAERPKGSFSTLEIQRTEQGDSAMYLCASRGGDTQYFGPGTRLTVL.

This clonotype was picked up a small number of times. V gene TRBV7-9 combines with J gene TRBJ2-7; D gene ambiguous. The V and J ends lost 5 bases and 6 bases respectively, with 11 bases between them. This CDR3 contains 12 residues. Germline V lookup: CDR1 SEHNR, CDR2 FQNEAQ (reference sequence). The CDR3 sequence is CASSPRFVEQYF. For the CDR3, the DNA is TGTGCCAGCAGCCCTAGATTCGTCGAGCAGTACTTC.

In this sample, this clonotype turned up a few times. The gene calls are TRBV20-1 and TRBJ2-5; 9 bases are shared with TRBD1. CDR1 and CDR2 from the germline V gene are DFQATT and SNEGSKA (reference sequence). Trimming took 5 bases from V and 4 from J; bases not matched to a gene: 17. There are 17 residues in the CDR3. The DNA for the CDR3 is TGCAGTGCTCCTTCGGGACAGGGCGGTGTCGGGGGAGAGACCCAGTACTTC. This translates into CSAPSGQGGVGGETQYF.